This passage covers 9 T cell receptor beta chains from one sample sequenced in a study of T cell responses to AZD1222 COVID-19 vaccine. Using immunoSEQ multiplex PCR, the repertoire was profiled, and TCRdb retains in-frame clones only, with some absent. The table has some 170,000 clones, 85% to 95% seen once. Material: peripheral blood, obtained 28 days after the second AZD1222 dose. The receptors derive from an adult who received the AZD1222 COVID-19 vaccine.

The chain links TRBV27 to TRBJ2-3; tentatively, D is TRBD2 (5 bases). This CDR3 has 14 amino acids. The ends were cut back, 2 bases at V and 2 bases at J, with 8 bases in the middle. Germline assignment: CDR1 MNHEY and CDR2 SMNVEV (reference sequence). This chain's CDR3 is CASSLADFTDTQYF. The CDR3 DNA follows: TGTGCCAGCAGTTTAGCGGACTTCACAGATACGCAGTATTTT.

The chain has TRBV5-6 and TRBJ1-3; TRBD1 might be the D (6 bases). In germline, CDR1 is SGHDT, CDR2 YYEEEE. CDR3 length: 17 amino acids. Between the trimmed V and J ends, which lost 4 bases and 4 bases, there was a span of 21 bases. The CDR3 loop reads CASSPPLGGAGGNTIYF. DNA of the CDR3: TGTGCCAGCAGCCCCCCTCTTGGGGGCGCGGGGGGAAACACCATATATTTT.

The CDR3 protein is CASSLGGTGNTIYF. Here the CDR3 DNA reads TGTGCCAGCAGCTTAGGGGGGACAGGAAACACCATATATTTT. The chain uses TRBV7-8 and TRBJ1-3, with D possibly TRBD1 on 6 matching bases. Germline CDR1 is SGHVS and CDR2 is FQNEAQ. This CDR3 comprises 14 residues. Trimming took 1 base from V and 4 from J, leaving 8 bases between them.

The chain recombines TRBV20-1 with TRBJ1-2; D uncertain. Trimming removed 6 bases from V and 1 base from J, with 6 bases in between. Germline V gives CDR1 DFQATT, CDR2 SNEGSKA (reference sequence). The CDR3 has 11 amino acids. The CDR3 DNA is TGCAGTGCCGGGGATAACTATGGCTACACCTTC. Amino acid sequence: CSAGDNYGYTF.

V is TRBV5-1 and J is TRBJ2-4, with TRBD1 identical over 7 bases. The trim removed 1 base at V and 4 bases at J, leaving 2 bases unmatched. The CDR3 sequence is 14 residues long. The germline V gene has CDR1 SGHRS and CDR2 YFSETQ. The CDR3 region is CASSLTTGKNIQYF. In nucleotides, the CDR3 is TGCGCCAGCAGCTTGACGACAGGGAAAAACATTCAGTACTTC.

This chain joins TRBV19 and TRBJ1-5; D may be TRBD1 (6 bases). The CDR3 covers 14 residues. Trimming took off 0 bases at V and 10 bases at J, with 13 bases between the two ends. Germline V gives CDR1 LNHDA, CDR2 SQIVND (reference sequence). CDR3 bases: TGTGCCAGTAGTATAGATGTGGGGGGCGGCCCCCAGCATTTT. Translating it yields CASSIDVGGGPQHF.

The V gene is TRBV3-1 (or the pseudogene TRBV3-2), the J gene TRBJ2-1, with 9 bases fitting TRBD2. CDR3 length equals 16 residues. V dropped 4 bases and J dropped 8; count of bases not matched to a gene: 12. Germline assignment: CDR1 LGHDT and CDR2 YNNKEL (reference sequence). The CDR3 coding sequence is TGTGCCAGCAGCCCCCCCGGGACTAGCTTTTTGCATGAGCAGTTCTTC. This sequence encodes CASSPPGTSFLHEQFF.

The chain has TRBV6-5 and TRBJ1-2; the D gene is possibly TRBD1 (5 bases). Looked up from germline, CDR1 is MNHEY and CDR2 is SVGAGI. V was shortened by 2 bases and J by 7 bases, with 11 bases between the two germline ends. The CDR3 sequence is 13 residues long. The CDR3 DNA sequence: TGTGCCAGCAGTTACGGGGGGGGAACTGGCTACACCTTC. Protein: CASSYGGGTGYTF.

V and J are TRBV4-1 and TRBJ1-2; 9 nucleotides match TRBD1. The CDR3 runs 18 residues. After removal of 0 bases from V and 1 base from J, the junction contained 9 bases not matched to a gene. Looked up from germline, CDR1 is MGHRA and CDR2 is YSYEKL. The DNA for the CDR3 is TGCGCCAGCAGCCAAGATAGAATACGGGACAGGGATAACTATGGCTACACCTTC. Amino acids: CASSQDRIRDRDNYGYTF.